These 30 T cell receptor beta chains came from one sample sequenced in a study of T cells in women clearing cervical HPV infection. Generated by immunoSEQ multiplex PCR, the TCRdb table keeps only in-frame clones and is missing some. Reported are 20,000 to 30,000 clones; the ten largest clones contain 4.5% to 5.5%. What was sequenced was blood buffy coat. These TCRs come from a woman between 18 and 75 years old with a cervical HPV16 infection that either progressed to CIN3+ or cleared (not recorded which).

Concerning this clone itself: The CDR3 end lies 3 residues beyond the end of the read and is filled in from the germline J gene. This chain connects TRBV20-1 to TRBJ2-2; 10 nucleotides align to TRBD2. The CDR3 covers 16 residues. With V trimmed by 2 bases and J by 7 bases, 10 bases remained unmatched. Germline V lookup: CDR1 DFQATT, CDR2 SNEGSKA (reference sequence). Incomplete CDR3 DNA: TGCAGTGCTAGAATCCAGCGGGGGGGCCGTGGCGGGGAG. It is translated as CSARIQRGGRGGE. The complete CDR3 reads CSARIQRGGRGGELFF.

In regard to this clone: Sequencing ends 3 residues short of the CDR3 end; the germline J gene provides the rest. This rearrangement joins TRBV6-1 to TRBJ2-1; D might be TRBD2 (5 bases). Germline V lookup: CDR1 MNHNS, CDR2 SASEGT. This CDR3 has 13 amino acids. Trimming removed 4 bases from V and 9 bases from J, with 13 bases in between. The part of the CDR3 DNA that was read is TGTGCCAGCAGTGGTCAGATCAGCGGTGAG. Encoded protein: CASSGQISGE. The entire CDR3 reads CASSGQISGEQFF.

Comment on this clone: The DNA ends 3 residues before the CDR3 does, and the rest of the CDR3 is filled in from the germline J gene. V usage is TRBV6-1 and J usage is TRBJ2-5; the match to TRBD2 covers 8 bases. The CDR3 is 15 amino acids. CDR1 and CDR2 from the germline V gene are MNHNS and SASEGT. V dropped 4 bases and J dropped 5; count of bases not matched to a gene: 9. The CDR3 region is CASSGEREIGETQYF. CDR3 DNA, as far as it was read: TGTGCCAGCAGTGGTGAGCGGGAGATTGGTGAGACC.

Of note for this clone: The missing CDR3 end, 3 residues past where the read stops, is filled in from the germline J gene. V is TRBV7-6 and J is TRBJ1-2; 10 bases map to TRBD1. CDR3 length equals 17 residues. CDR1 SGHVS and CDR2 FNYEAQ come from the germline V gene. CDR3 bases read: TGTGCCAGCAGCTTAGGGGGACAGGGGACAAGATCCTACGAC. Protein product: CASSLGGQGTRSYD. The whole CDR3 sequence reads CASSLGGQGTRSYDYTF.

For this clone: With the read ending 3 residues before the CDR3 end, the germline J gene is used to fill in that end. This chain joins TRBV20-1 and TRBJ2-5; 7 bases map to TRBD2. Trimming at V came to 3 bases and at J to 0 bases, leaving 7 bases not matched to a gene. This CDR3 region has 15 residues. Germline loops: CDR1 DFQATT, CDR2 SNEGSKA (reference sequence). CDR3 sequence: CSASPLLADQETQYF. The CDR3 bases that were read are TGCAGTGCTAGCCCTCTCCTAGCGGACCAAGAGACC.

As concerns this clone: The read comes to an end 3 residues before the CDR3 does, leaving the germline J gene to fill in the end. The J gene is TRBJ2-7, the V gene TRBV11-2; a possible D gene is TRBD2 (5 bases). The CDR3 consists of 15 residues. The V end lost 1 base, the J end lost 2 bases, and 12 bases lay between the germline ends. Germline V gene sequence: CDR1 SGHAT, CDR2 FQNNGV. CDR3 DNA, as far as it was read: TGTGCCAGCAGCTTAGGGGCGGGTCACCCCTACGAG. Protein: CASSLGAGHPYE. The CDR3 reads in full as CASSLGAGHPYEQYF.

To note about this clone: The read terminates 3 residues ahead of where the CDR3 ends, so the germline J gene completes it. The rearrangement links TRBV2 to TRBJ2-1, with TRBD1 as a possible D gene (6 bases). The CDR3 totals 15 residues. Trimming pared 8 bases from V and 0 bases from J, leaving 14 bases between. The germline gives CDR1 SNHLY, CDR2 FYNNEI. The CDR3 is CASGYRVYSYNEQFF. The sequenced part of the CDR3 DNA is TGTGCCAGCGGGTACAGGGTATACTCCTACAATGAG.

The CDR3 sequence is CASSKIQGKINTEAFF. The sequenced part of the CDR3 DNA is TGTGCCAGCAGTAAGATTCAGGGGAAAATCAACACTGAA. The chain combines TRBV6-4 with TRBJ1-1, with a tentative D call TRBD1 (6 bases). The read gets to within 3 residues of the CDR3 end, and the germline J gene fills in the rest. This CDR3 is built from 16 residues. The V gene's germline CDR1 is MRHNA and CDR2 SNTAGT. Trimming removed 5 bases from V and 2 bases from J, with 18 bases in between.

A remark on this clone: Coverage ceases 3 residues before the CDR3 finishes, and the germline J gene fills in the end. This sequence joins TRBV5-1 and TRBJ2-5, with D maybe TRBD1 (7 bases). This CDR3 has 15 residues. V lost 0 bases, J lost 5 bases, and 14 bases lay in between. Germline V lookup: CDR1 SGHRS, CDR2 YFSETQ. CDR3 DNA (partial): TGCGCCAGCAGCTTGGGCCGGACAGGAGGGGAGACC. It translates to CASSLGRTGGET. The whole CDR3 sequence is CASSLGRTGGETQYF.

As regards this clone: The read gets to within 3 residues of the CDR3 end, and the germline J gene fills in the rest. The genes are TRBV4-2 and TRBJ1-3, with TRBD1 matching over 8 bases. After removal of 3 bases from V and 2 bases from J, the junction contained 12 bases not matched to a gene. Germline CDR1 LGHNA, CDR2 YNFKEQ. The CDR3 runs 18 residues. CDR3 loop: CASSQKHHRGDTGNTIYF. Incomplete CDR3 DNA: TGTGCCAGCAGCCAGAAACACCACAGGGGGGATACTGGAAACACC.

About this clone itself: The DNA ends 3 residues before the CDR3 does, and the rest of the CDR3 is filled in from the germline J gene. The chain carries TRBV20-1 and TRBJ1-5; D might be TRBD1 (6 bases). Trimming removed 0 bases at V and 5 bases at J, with 14 bases between. The V gene's germline CDR1 is DFQATT and CDR2 SNEGSKA (reference sequence). The CDR3 runs to 15 residues. CDR3 bases read: TGCAGTGCTAGAGATGGGTTTGGGGGCTATCAGCCC. Amino acids: CSARDGFGGYQP. The complete CDR3 protein is CSARDGFGGYQPQHF.

A note on this clone: The read terminates 3 residues ahead of where the CDR3 ends, so the germline J gene completes it. This chain joins TRBV23-1 and TRBJ2-1, with 8 positions matching TRBD2. TRBV23-1 is known as an ORF, though its function is uncertain. Germline trimming cut 9 bases from V and 6 bases from J; bases unmatched to any gene: 13. CDR3 length equals 15 residues. The CDR3 bases that were read are TGCGCCAGTAAGGGGGAGCTAGCGGGCGGCAATGAG. Translation: CASKGELAGGNE. The complete CDR3 reads CASKGELAGGNEQFF.

On this clone itself: The sequence runs out 3 residues before the end of the CDR3; the remainder is reconstructed from the germline J gene. V gene TRBV30 combines with J gene TRBJ1-5; 10 nucleotides match TRBD1. The CDR3 consists of 14 residues. The trim removed 3 bases at V and 9 bases at J, leaving 8 bases unmatched. Germline CDR1 reads GTSNPN; CDR2 reads SVGIG (reference sequence). CDR3 sequence reads: CAWSRDRGRGPQHF. The covered CDR3 bases are TGTGCCTGGAGCAGGGACAGGGGCCGGGGGCCC.

Points on this clone: The CDR3 extends 3 residues past the end of the read, so its final part is completed from the germline J gene. The V gene is TRBV18, the J gene TRBJ1-2, with D maybe TRBD1 (5 bases). The germline V gene has CDR1 KGHSH and CDR2 LQKENI. The CDR3 contains 15 residues. The CDR3 protein is CASSGTSGRANDYTF. CDR3 DNA, as far as it was read: TGTGCCAGCTCAGGGACTAGCGGGAGGGCCAATGAC.

As to this clone: A read error may produce the germline difference seen at one junction end. The read stops 3 residues short of the end of the CDR3; the missing end is completed from the germline J gene. The chain links TRBV3-1 (or the pseudogene TRBV3-2) to TRBJ2-1; the match to TRBD2 covers 10 bases. Per the germline V gene, CDR1 is LGHDT and CDR2 is YNNKEL (reference sequence). The CDR3 extends over 15 amino acids. CDR3 bases read: TGTGCTAGCAGCCTAGCGGGAGTATCAATCAATGAG. Its protein product is CASSLAGVSINE. The full CDR3 protein reads CASSLAGVSINEQFF.

Turning to this clone: Read sequence stops 3 residues before the CDR3 end, and the germline J gene provides the missing end. The V call is TRBV30, the J call TRBJ2-2; no clear D. Germline V gene lookup returns CDR1 GTSNPN and CDR2 SVGIG (reference sequence). This CDR3 is 13 amino acids long. Here the CDR3 reads CAWSVLADSPLFF. The sequenced part of the CDR3 DNA is TGTGCCTGGAGTGTACTCGCCGATTCACCG.

Concerning this clone itself: The read terminates 3 residues ahead of where the CDR3 ends, so the germline J gene completes it. The rearrangement joins TRBV7-3 to TRBJ1-4, with D unresolved. Germline CDR1 is SGHTA and CDR2 is FQGTGA. This CDR3 has 14 residues. CDR3: CASSLTGRRSPLFF. The sequenced CDR3 bases are TGTGCCAGCAGCTTAACGGGCAGGCGTTCACCA.

CDR3 bases read: TGTGCCTGCATCGGCGGGGGCTGGTTATCGGAGACC. It codes for CACIGGGWLSET. The complete CDR3 sequence is CACIGGGWLSETQYF. The chain recombines TRBV30 with TRBJ2-5, with D perhaps matching TRBD2 (7 bases). The CDR3 end is not reached by the read, which stops 3 residues before it; the germline J gene fills it in. In germline, CDR1 is GTSNPN, CDR2 SVGIG (reference sequence). V was pared by 6 bases and J by 5 bases, with 22 bases between. The CDR3 totals 15 residues. The whole variable domain, filled in from reference TRBV30 and TRBJ2-5, reads SQTIHQWPATLVQPVGSPLSLECTVEGTSNPNLYWYRQAAGRGLQLLFYSVGIGQISSEVPQNLSASRPQDRQFILSSKKLLLSDSGFYLCACIGGGWLSETQYFGPGTRLLVL.

Concerning this clone itself: The sequence runs out 3 residues before the end of the CDR3; the remainder is reconstructed from the germline J gene. This chain links TRBV11-2 with TRBJ2-1, with TRBD2 matching over 7 bases. J lost 4 bases, V lost 1 base, and 1 base had no gene match. CDR1 and CDR2 from the germline V gene are SGHAT and FQNNGV. The CDR3 loop spans 14 amino acids. The CDR3 DNA, read in part, is TGTGCCAGCAGCTTAGCGGGGGGTTACAATGAG. It yields the protein CASSLAGGYNE. The full CDR3 protein reads CASSLAGGYNEQFF.

For this clone: Read data end 3 residues before the CDR3 end; the end is taken from the germline J gene. The chain carries TRBV30 and TRBJ2-3; the match to TRBD2 covers 11 bases. CDR1 and CDR2 (germline): GTSNPN, SVGIG (reference sequence). The CDR3 has 13 amino acids. CDR3 protein: CARNSGRVKTQYF. The CDR3 bases that were read are TGTGCCCGGAATAGCGGGAGGGTCAAGACG.

A note on this clone: The read finishes 3 residues shy of the CDR3 end, and the germline J gene is used to complete it. J is TRBJ2-1 and V is TRBV19, with TRBD2 as a possible D gene (5 bases). Trimming removed 8 bases from V and 3 bases from J, with 17 bases in between. Germline-derived CDR1 and CDR2 are LNHDA and SQIVND (reference sequence). The CDR3 runs 15 residues. The CDR3 loop is CASGTLGRGYNEQFF. The sequenced part of the CDR3 DNA is TGTGCCAGTGGAACTCTCGGACGGGGCTACAATGAG.

As for this clone: The CDR3 goes on 3 residues after the read ends, and that part is filled in from the germline J gene. This rearrangement joins TRBV20-1 to TRBJ2-3; 9 nucleotides line up with TRBD1. CDR1 is DFQATT and CDR2 is SNEGSKA in the germline V gene (reference sequence). CDR3 length equals 15 residues. The sequenced CDR3 bases are TGCAGTGCTAGAGGCTTGTGGGACAGGGAAGAGACG. It encodes CSARGLWDREET. The whole CDR3 protein reads CSARGLWDREETQYF.

Remarks on this clone: The DNA ends 3 residues before the CDR3 does, and the rest of the CDR3 is filled in from the germline J gene. The chain joins TRBV20-1 to TRBJ2-3; the D gene is possibly TRBD1 (6 bases). V was shortened by 5 bases and J by 3 bases, with 15 bases between the two germline ends. The CDR3 totals 14 residues. Germline V gives CDR1 DFQATT, CDR2 SNEGSKA (reference sequence). The sequenced part of the CDR3 DNA is TGCAGTGCTGGGGGCCAGAGGGAGACAGATACG. Protein: CSAGGQRETDT. The whole CDR3 sequence reads CSAGGQRETDTQYF.

In the case of this clone: The CDR3 goes on 3 residues after the read ends, and that part is filled in from the germline J gene. This sequence joins TRBV20-1 and TRBJ2-1; the match to TRBD2 covers 12 bases. V dropped 0 bases and J dropped 5; count of bases not matched to a gene: 8. This CDR3 comprises 17 residues. Germline values: CDR1 DFQATT, CDR2 SNEGSKA (reference sequence). The sequenced CDR3 bases are TGCAGTGCTAGAGATCGCCTAGCGGGGGGGCCAAACAATGAG. It is translated as CSARDRLAGGPNNE. The whole CDR3 is CSARDRLAGGPNNEQFF.

Comments on this clone: The DNA ends 3 residues before the CDR3 does, and the rest of the CDR3 is filled in from the germline J gene. The V call is TRBV29-1, the J call TRBJ2-5; 7 bases line up with TRBD1. The germline CDR1 and CDR2 sequences are SQVTM and ANQGSEA. J gave up 4 bases and V 4 bases, and 6 bases lay outside the gene matches. The CDR3 runs to 13 residues. This CDR3 is CSVGTGERETQYF. Incomplete CDR3 DNA: TGCAGCGTTGGTACAGGGGAGAGAGAGACC.

Concerning this clone: The CDR3 end lies 3 residues beyond the end of the read and is filled in from the germline J gene. The chain uses TRBV20-1 and TRBJ2-5; 10 nucleotides agree with TRBD2. The CDR3 covers 15 residues. Germline lookup yields CDR1 DFQATT and CDR2 SNEGSKA (reference sequence). Trimming cost V 0 bases and J 0 bases; bases outside gene matches: 1. Partial CDR3 DNA: TGCAGTGCTAGAGATCTAGCGGGGGACCAAGAGACC. Translation: CSARDLAGDQET. The full CDR3 reads CSARDLAGDQETQYF.

As regards this clone: The CDR3 end falls 3 residues outside the read, so it is completed with the germline J gene. The rearrangement links TRBV4-1 to TRBJ2-3; weak D call: TRBD2 (6 bases). V was trimmed by 1 base and J by 7 bases, leaving 12 bases between them. The germline V gene encodes CDR1 MGHRA and CDR2 YSYEKL. There are 14 residues in the CDR3. This CDR3 is CASSQVGLSHTQYF. CDR3 DNA, as far as it was read: TGCGCCAGCAGCCAAGTGGGACTCTCGCATACG.

Of note for this clone: Mismatch with germline at one junction end may stem from a read error. The read halts 3 residues ahead of the CDR3 end, with the missing end drawn from the germline J gene. The chain has TRBV7-6 and TRBJ1-2; maybe TRBD1 (6 bases). The CDR3 runs 17 residues. CDR1 is SGHVS and CDR2 is FNYEAQ in the germline V gene. The covered CDR3 bases are TGTGCCAGCAGCTTGGATTTCTTGCGGGGGGGCATTTATGAC. Translation: CASSLDFLRGGIYD. Given in full, the CDR3 is CASSLDFLRGGIYDYTF.

A note on this clone: The read ends 3 residues before the CDR3 terminus; that terminus is restored from the germline J gene. The chain is built from TRBV5-1 and TRBJ1-1, with D unresolved. CDR1 and CDR2 from the germline V gene are SGHRS and YFSETQ. The CDR3 contains 13 residues. The V and J ends lost 5 bases and 5 bases respectively, with 13 bases between them. CDR3 region: CASRLPVSTEAFF. The part of the CDR3 DNA that was read is TGCGCCAGCAGGCTACCCGTAAGTACTGAA.

Of note for this clone: Read data end 3 residues before the CDR3 end; the end is taken from the germline J gene. V gene TRBV20-1 combines with J gene TRBJ2-2; possible D gene TRBD2, 5 bases. CDR1 DFQATT and CDR2 SNEGSKA come from the germline V gene (reference sequence). The CDR3 consists of 16 residues. V lost 3 bases and J 3 bases, leaving 17 bases between the germline ends. The covered CDR3 bases are TGCAGTGCTAGGATACGAAGGACCGGGGACACCGGGGAG. The encoded protein is CSARIRRTGDTGE. The whole CDR3 reads CSARIRRTGDTGELFF.